Sequencing of this T cell receptor (beta chain) was carried out in a study of early T cells in non-severe SARS-CoV-2 infection. TCRdb processed the 5' RACE reads anew with MiXCR; each CDR3 protein has one entry. The repertoire holds 50,000 to 65,000 distinct CDR3 sequences, with about an eighth as singletons. This CDR3 comprises 14 residues. The germline gives CDR1 SGHVS, CDR2 FQNEAQ. Trimming left V 1 base short and J 6 bases short, with 10 bases between. The sequence was obtained from an adult who was a healthcare worker with PCR-confirmed SARS-CoV-2 infection or an uninfected control (not recorded which). The genes are TRBV7-8 and TRBJ2-1; tentative D call: TRBD2 (7 bases). Sequencing was done on a sample of whole blood. In DNA form, the CDR3 reads TGTGCCAGCAGCTTAGAAGGGGGGGCCAATGAGCAGTTCTTC. This sequence encodes CASSLEGGANEQFF. Filled out from reference TRBV7-8 and TRBJ2-1, the complete variable domain reads GAGVSQSPRYKVAKRGQDVALRCDPISGHVSLFWYQQALGQGPEFLTYFQNEAQLDKSGLPSDRFFAERPEGSVSTLKIQRTQQEDSAVYLCASSLEGGANEQFFGPGTRLTVL.